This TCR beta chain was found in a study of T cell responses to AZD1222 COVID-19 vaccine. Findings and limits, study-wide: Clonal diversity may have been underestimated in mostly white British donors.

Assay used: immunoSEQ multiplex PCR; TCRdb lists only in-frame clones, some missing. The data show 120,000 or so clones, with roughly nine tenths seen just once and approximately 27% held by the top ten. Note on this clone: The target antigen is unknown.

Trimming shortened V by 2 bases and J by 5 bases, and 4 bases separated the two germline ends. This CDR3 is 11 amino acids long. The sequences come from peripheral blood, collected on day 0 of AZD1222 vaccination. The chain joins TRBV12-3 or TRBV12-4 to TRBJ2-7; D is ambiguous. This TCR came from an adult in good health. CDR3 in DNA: TGTGCCAGCAGTTTATCCGACGAGCAGTACTTC. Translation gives CASSLSDEQYF.